Sequencing of this TCR beta chain was carried out in a study of T cells in Graves' hyperthyroidism and ophthalmopathy. Amplification yielded TCR beta CDR3 regions, with RNA transcripts as the source. HTBI primers were used for first-round RT-PCR of the TCR CDR3. TCRdb reprocessed the multiplex PCR reads with MiXCR, giving one entry per CDR3 protein. Of 650,000 to 800,000 distinct CDR3 sequences listed, just under 45% are singletons. As to this clonotype: The antigen remains unidentified.

The CDR3 totals 12 residues. Trimming cost V 4 bases and J 8 bases, with 11 bases left between them. Germline assignment: CDR1 LNHDA and CDR2 SQIVND (reference sequence). The study's findings and limits: Most expanded thyroid clonotypes above 0.001 recurred in blood.

The chain is built from TRBV19 and TRBJ1-1; D is possibly TRBD1 (5 bases). Sequences were obtained from peripheral blood or thyroid tissue (not recorded which). The receptor comes from an adult man with Graves' disease, either hyperthyroidism or ophthalmopathy (not recorded which). CDR3 sequence: CASSTRGPEAFF. The CDR3 DNA reads TGTGCCAGTAGTACCCGGGGCCCGGAAGCTTTCTTT.